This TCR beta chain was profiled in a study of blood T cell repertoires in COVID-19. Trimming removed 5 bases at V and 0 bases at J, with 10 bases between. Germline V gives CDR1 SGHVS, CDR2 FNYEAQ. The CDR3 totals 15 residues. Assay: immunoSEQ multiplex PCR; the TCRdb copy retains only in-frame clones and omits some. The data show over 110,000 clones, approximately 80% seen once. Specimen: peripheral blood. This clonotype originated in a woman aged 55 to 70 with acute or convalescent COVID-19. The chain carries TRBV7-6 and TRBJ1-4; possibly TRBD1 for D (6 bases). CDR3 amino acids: CASSVTGTTNEKLFF. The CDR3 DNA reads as TGTGCCAGCAGCGTGACAGGCACAACTAATGAAAAACTGTTTTTT.